This TCR beta chain was captured by sequencing in a study of cytomegalovirus exposure and HLA in healthy donors. CDR1 is MNHEY and CDR2 is SMNVEV in the germline V gene (reference sequence). CDR3 length equals 15 residues. With V trimmed by 4 bases and J by 8 bases, 11 bases remained unmatched. The study's findings and limits: The authors listed 150 to 200 TCR beta chains as cytomegalovirus-associated. The dataset shows that most TCR sequences were rare, while some public TCRs occurred in many donors.

Produced via immunoSEQ multiplex PCR; TCRdb's table is partial and in-frame only. The repertoire holds a few hundred thousand clones, with over 80% as singletons. The donors formed part of the roughly 120-subject validation cohort, distinct from the approximately 670-subject first cohort. This clone was counted between two and nine times. Its antigen is as yet unknown. The chain recombines TRBV27 with TRBJ1-2; 9 positions agree with TRBD1. The origin of this receptor is a woman in her 30s in good health and CMV-seropositive. The material sequenced was PBMCs. DNA of the CDR3: TGTGCCAGCAGTTCGGGTCAACAGGGGGCACAAGGCTACACCTTC. Translation: CASSSGQQGAQGYTF.